What follows are 16 T cell receptor beta chains derived from one specimen sequenced in a study of blood T cell repertoires in COVID-19. Profiling relied on immunoSEQ multiplex PCR, and the TCRdb table lists in-frame clones only, not all of them. The table has 100,000 to 150,000 clones, 85% seen once; the top ten hold more than 20%. Sequencing was performed on peripheral blood. The receptors here all came from a woman older than 75 with acute or convalescent COVID-19.

V and J are TRBV20-1 and TRBJ2-7; the match to TRBD1 covers 7 bases. Germline CDR1 is DFQATT and CDR2 is SNEGSKA (reference sequence). This CDR3 has 11 amino acids. V was clipped by 7 bases and J by 3 bases; unmatched bases: 3. CDR3 amino acids: CSGTGGYEQYF. Written as DNA, the CDR3 is TGCAGTGGGACAGGAGGCTACGAGCAGTACTTC.

This chain connects TRBV7-9 to TRBJ2-2; TRBD2 matches at 9 bases. V was pared by 4 bases and J by 2 bases, with 8 bases of the junction left unmatched. The CDR3 is made up of 17 amino acids. CDR1 and CDR2 (germline): SEHNR, FQNEAQ (reference sequence). This CDR3 is CASSSRRRGGNTGELFF. As DNA, the CDR3 is TGTGCCAGCAGCTCTCGTCGGCGGGGGGGCAACACCGGGGAGCTGTTTTTT. The full variable domain, in which reference TRBV7-9 and TRBJ2-2 provide the parts outside the CDR3, is DTGVSQNPRHKITKRGQNVTFRCDPISEHNRLYWYRQTLGQGPEFLTYFQNEAQLEKSRLLSDRFSAERPKGSFSTLEIQRTEQGDSAMYLCASSSRRRGGNTGELFFGEGSRLTVL.

J is TRBJ1-5 and V is TRBV4-1; no firm D call. Germline CDR1 and CDR2: MGHRA and YSYEKL. CDR3 length: 14 amino acids. V dropped 3 bases and J dropped 5 bases, with 11 bases sitting between them. The CDR3 sequence: CASSQRVLDQPQHF. Written as DNA, the CDR3 is TGCGCCAGCAGCCAGCGGGTTCTAGATCAGCCCCAGCATTTT.

This clone was detected once. The V gene is TRBV10-3, the J gene TRBJ1-4, with 7 bases identical to TRBD1. The CDR3 consists of 17 residues. Looked up from germline, CDR1 is ENHRY and CDR2 is SYGVKD. V dropped 2 bases and J dropped 8; count of bases not matched to a gene: 14. CDR3 bases: TGTGCCATCAGTGAGAGGCGATCGACAGGGCCGGAAGAAAAACTGTTTTTT. This translates into CAISERRSTGPEEKLFF.

The V gene is TRBV5-1, the J gene TRBJ2-1; weak D call: TRBD2 (6 bases). The CDR3 runs 17 residues. Looked up from germline, CDR1 is SGHRS and CDR2 is YFSETQ. V was pared by 7 bases and J by 0 bases, with 20 bases between. CDR3 region: CASVGGLRASSYNEQFF. The CDR3 coding sequence is TGCGCCAGCGTCGGGGGATTGCGGGCCTCCTCCTACAATGAGCAGTTCTTC.

The chain joins TRBV12-3 or TRBV12-4 to TRBJ2-5; tentatively, D is TRBD2 (5 bases). This CDR3 is built from 13 residues. V shed 5 bases and J shed 4 bases, with 11 bases lying between them. The CDR3 coding sequence is TGTGCCAGCAGTGAGTACCGGGGAGAGACCCAGTACTTC. Translation gives CASSEYRGETQYF.

The chain joins TRBV27 to TRBJ1-2; D remains unclear. The V gene lost 2 bases and the J gene lost 6 bases, with 13 bases spanning the gap. Per the germline V gene, CDR1 is MNHEY and CDR2 is SMNVEV (reference sequence). CDR3 length equals 14 residues. CDR3 region: CASSLVPGRNGYTF. CDR3 sequence (DNA): TGTGCCAGCAGTTTAGTTCCGGGAAGGAATGGCTACACCTTC.

The chain links TRBV29-1 to TRBJ2-3; 9 bases are a match to TRBD1. The CDR3 totals 16 residues. The germline V gene encodes CDR1 SQVTM and CDR2 ANQGSEA. J lost 4 bases, V lost 0 bases, and 8 bases had no gene match. The CDR3 coding sequence is TGCAGCGTTGAAGATTTCCGGGACAGGGTATCAGATACGCAGTATTTT. Its protein product is CSVEDFRDRVSDTQYF.

The rearrangement joins TRBV5-6 to TRBJ1-1; D gene unclear. Germline lookup yields CDR1 SGHDT and CDR2 YYEEEE. The CDR3 consists of 12 residues. V was trimmed by 3 bases and J by 4 bases, leaving 7 bases between them. CDR3 in amino acids: CASSSYGTEAFF. CDR3 in DNA: TGTGCCAGCAGCTCCTATGGCACTGAAGCTTTCTTT.

This chain links TRBV27 with TRBJ1-1, with TRBD1 matching over 7 bases. CDR3 size: 15 residues. V lost 4 bases and J lost 1; bases outside the gene matches: 6. The germline V gene encodes CDR1 MNHEY and CDR2 SMNVEV (reference sequence). The CDR3 DNA sequence: TGTGCCAGCAGTTCGACAGGGCCCCCGAACACTGAAGCTTTCTTT. As protein: CASSSTGPPNTEAFF.

The chain uses TRBV9 and TRBJ2-6, with D possibly matching TRBD2 (6 bases). This CDR3 is 18 amino acids long. The ends were cut back, 4 bases at V and 0 bases at J, with 17 bases in the middle. Germline V gene lookup returns CDR1 SGDLS and CDR2 YYNGEE. The CDR3 region is CASSQYAGLSSGANVLTF. CDR3 bases: TGTGCCAGCAGCCAATATGCGGGACTGTCCTCTGGGGCCAACGTCCTGACTTTC.

This rearrangement joins TRBV7-2 to TRBJ2-1, with 7 bases matching TRBD1. V shed 5 bases, J shed 7 bases, and the junction held 8 bases outside the gene matches. The length of the CDR3 is 14 residues. CDR1 SGHTA and CDR2 FQGNSA come from the germline V gene. CDR3 residues: CASSLSTGKNEQFF. The CDR3 DNA reads TGTGCCAGCAGCCTTTCGACAGGGAAAAATGAGCAGTTCTTC.

This clone was recorded a few times. The chain combines TRBV6-6 with TRBJ1-5; 7 bases match TRBD1. CDR1 and CDR2 from the germline V gene are MNHNY and SVGAGI (reference sequence). This CDR3 contains 15 residues. V gave up 6 bases and J gave up 2 bases; unmatched junction bases: 7. The DNA of the CDR3 is TGTGCCAGCAGAAACAGGGGTCCGGGCAATCAGCCCCAGCATTTT. Translating gives CASRNRGPGNQPQHF.

The chain carries TRBV27 and TRBJ1-6; D remains ambiguous. This CDR3 is 15 amino acids long. The germline V and J ends were trimmed by 4 bases and 7 bases, with 14 bases remaining between them. Looked up from germline, CDR1 is MNHEY and CDR2 is SMNVEV (reference sequence). The CDR3 region is CASSSLSPENSPLHF. As DNA, the CDR3 is TGTGCCAGCAGTTCCTTAAGTCCCGAGAATTCACCCCTCCACTTT.

This chain connects TRBV9 to TRBJ1-2; no reliable D call. V shed 3 bases and J shed 8 bases, with 17 bases lying between them. CDR3 size: 14 residues. Germline assignment: CDR1 SGDLS and CDR2 YYNGEE. This CDR3 reads CASSAFGTVRGYTF. The CDR3 nucleotides are TGTGCCAGCAGCGCCTTTGGTACCGTTCGGGGCTACACCTTC.

The chain has TRBV11-2 and TRBJ1-5; no reliable D call. V shed 8 bases and J shed 3 bases, with 11 bases lying between them. Germline CDR1 SGHAT, CDR2 FQNNGV. This CDR3 region has 13 residues. The CDR3 loop is CASSIESNQPQHF. In nucleotides, the CDR3 is TGTGCCAGCTCGATAGAATCCAATCAGCCCCAGCATTTT.